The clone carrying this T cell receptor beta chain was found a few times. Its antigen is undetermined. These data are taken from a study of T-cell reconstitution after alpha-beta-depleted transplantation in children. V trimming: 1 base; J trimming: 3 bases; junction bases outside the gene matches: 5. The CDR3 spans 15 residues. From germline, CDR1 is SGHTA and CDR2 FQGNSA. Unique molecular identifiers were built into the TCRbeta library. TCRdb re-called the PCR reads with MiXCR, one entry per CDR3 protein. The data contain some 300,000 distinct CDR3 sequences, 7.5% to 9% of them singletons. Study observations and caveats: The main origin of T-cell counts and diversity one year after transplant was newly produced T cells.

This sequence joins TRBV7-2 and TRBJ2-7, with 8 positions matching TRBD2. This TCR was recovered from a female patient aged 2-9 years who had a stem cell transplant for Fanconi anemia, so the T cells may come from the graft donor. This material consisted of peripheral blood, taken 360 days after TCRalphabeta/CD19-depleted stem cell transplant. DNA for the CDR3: TGTGCCAGCAGCTTAGAAGGACTAGCTCTCTACGAGCAGTACTTC. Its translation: CASSLEGLALYEQYF.